This T cell receptor beta chain stems from a study of blood T cell repertoires in COVID-19. Across the whole study: Sites across the United States, Italy and Spain contributed samples from acute and convalescent COVID-19.

Seattle-derived patients entered the study during active infection and were followed longitudinally. Original processing methods: The authors estimated nucleated cell counts from reference gene primer amplification. Data came from immunoSEQ multiplex PCR; TCRdb stores just in-frame clones and leaves some out. V, J and clone size are taken as reported in that table, and D and trimming were inferred from the DNA itself. Of 190,000 or so clones in the sample, around four fifths were seen once. Sequenced input: peripheral blood. This receptor was identified in a man aged 55 to 70 with COVID-19, enrolled during active disease.

CDR3 residues: CASSLRPGTSGSNEQFF. CDR3 in DNA: TGTGCCAGCAGCCTTCGCCCCGGGACTAGCGGGAGTAATGAGCAGTTCTTC. This chain joins TRBV13 and TRBJ2-1, with 14 bases lining up with TRBD2. The CDR3 spans 17 residues. Germline-derived CDR1 and CDR2 are PRHDT and FYEKMQ (reference sequence). After removal of 5 bases from V and 7 bases from J, the junction contained 10 bases not matched to a gene.